Described below is a single T cell receptor (beta chain) sequence and its context. The antigen remains undetermined. This sample is part of a study of T cells after yellow fever vaccination. This CDR3 contains 18 residues. Germline V gene data show CDR1 as SGHRS and CDR2 as YFSETQ. Germline trimming cut 0 bases from V and 0 bases from J; bases unmatched to any gene: 2. The study, taken as a whole, reports: CD4 and CD8 compartments shared a small share of clonotypes. Repertoires sorted by FACS could include abundant clonotypes that are contaminants from the bulk population. A secondary response was less intense yet reached its peak sooner, at day 5 versus 15.

TCR cDNA was made by 5'RACE template switching, adding a universal primer site and UMIs. MiXCR was run by TCRdb on the 5' RACE reads, yielding one entry per CDR3 protein. The sample records hundreds of thousands of distinct CDR3 sequences, 13% being singletons. The receptor comes from a man under 40 who received the YFV17D yellow fever vaccine. V gene TRBV5-1 combines with J gene TRBJ2-1; the match to TRBD2 covers 14 bases. The input for sequencing was PBMCs, taken on the day of the yellow fever booster vaccination. The CDR3 here is CASSLVGLAGGSYNEQFF. The CDR3 nucleotides read TGCGCCAGCAGCTTGGTTGGACTAGCGGGAGGCTCCTACAATGAGCAGTTCTTC.